These 17 T cell receptor beta chains were sequenced from one sample in a study of OX40 agonist ivuxolimab in advanced cancers. Using immunoSEQ multiplex PCR, the repertoire was profiled, and TCRdb retains in-frame clones only, with some absent. The sample includes about 62,000 clones, around 84% of them seen just once. The sequencing here drew on CD4+ or CD8+ T cells sorted from blood, taken in a trial of the OX40 agonist ivuxolimab. The receptors shown here come from an adult with an advanced solid tumor such as melanoma, head and neck, liver or kidney cancer.

The chain has TRBV6-5 and TRBJ1-1; no clear D. Germline V gives CDR1 MNHEY, CDR2 SVGAGI. Between the trimmed V and J ends, which lost 2 bases and 0 bases, there was a span of 7 bases. The CDR3 totals 14 residues. This CDR3 is CASSYAGLNTEAFF. CDR3 coding DNA: TGTGCCAGCAGTTACGCAGGACTGAACACTGAAGCTTTCTTT.

The rearrangement links TRBV28 to TRBJ2-1; D remains ambiguous. The CDR3 totals 12 residues. Germline V lookup: CDR1 MDHEN, CDR2 SYDVKM. V shed 3 bases and J shed 9 bases, with 9 bases lying between them. The CDR3 sequence is CASSFTLFEQFF. The DNA of the CDR3 is TGTGCCAGCAGTTTTACCCTCTTTGAGCAGTTCTTC. The complete variable domain, with remaining parts taken from reference TRBV28 and TRBJ2-1, reads DVKVTQSSRYLVKRTGEKVFLECVQDMDHENMFWYRQDPGLGLRLIYFSYDVKMKEKGDIPEGYSVSREKKERFSLILESASTNQTSMYLCASSFTLFEQFFGPGTRLTVL.

V and J are TRBV10-3 and TRBJ1-2; D perhaps matches TRBD1 (5 bases). This CDR3 region has 12 residues. Germline CDR1 is ENHRY and CDR2 is SYGVKD. V gave up 0 bases and J gave up 8 bases, with 7 bases separating them. CDR3 bases: TGTGCCATCAGTGAGTCGGACATGGGCTACACCTTC. Translation gives CAISESDMGYTF.

The gene calls are TRBV6-6 and TRBJ1-6, with TRBD1 as a possible D gene (5 bases). Germline-derived CDR1 and CDR2 are MNHNY and SVGAGI (reference sequence). V was shortened by 5 bases and J by 11 bases, with 19 bases between the two germline ends. This CDR3 is built from 15 residues. The chain's CDR3 is CASSPGQGIVPPLHF. The CDR3 region has the DNA TGTGCCAGCAGTCCGGGGCAAGGGATAGTTCCACCCCTCCACTTT.

V gene TRBV9 combines with J gene TRBJ1-1, with D tentatively TRBD1 (5 bases). The CDR3 runs to 15 residues. CDR1 is SGDLS and CDR2 is YYNGEE in the germline V gene. V was trimmed by 4 bases and J by 3 bases, leaving 16 bases between them. The CDR3 DNA is TGTGCCAGCAGCCTCGTCCCCCGGGGGGACACTGAAGCTTTCTTT. Protein product: CASSLVPRGDTEAFF.

This rearrangement joins TRBV7-2 to TRBJ2-1; TRBD2 matches at 11 bases. Germline V lookup: CDR1 SGHTA, CDR2 FQGNSA. V was pared by 4 bases and J by 9 bases, with 17 bases of the junction left unmatched. This CDR3 has 18 amino acids. The CDR3 DNA sequence: TGTGCCAGCAGCTCGGGTGGGACTAGCGGAACGATTTTGGGTGAGCAGTTCTTC. Residues: CASSSGGTSGTILGEQFF.

V gene TRBV5-4 combines with J gene TRBJ1-6; weak D call: TRBD1 (5 bases). The CDR3 runs 15 residues. The germline CDR1 and CDR2 sequences are SGHNT and YYREEE (reference sequence). Deletions cut 0 bases from V and 10 bases from J, with 14 bases between. CDR3 in amino acids: CASSLDPGQRSPLHF. CDR3 in DNA: TGTGCCAGCAGCTTGGACCCGGGGCAGCGGTCACCCCTCCACTTT.

This sequence joins TRBV6-1 and TRBJ2-7; TRBD1 matches at 11 bases. Trimming cost V 4 bases and J 4 bases; bases outside gene matches: 9. The CDR3 contains 16 residues. Germline V gives CDR1 MNHNS, CDR2 SASEGT. CDR3 DNA sequence: TGTGCCAGCAGTGCAAACTGGGACAGGGGGGCTTACGAGCAGTACTTC. Its protein is CASSANWDRGAYEQYF.

The chain couples TRBV6-5 to TRBJ2-7, with a tentative D call TRBD1 (5 bases). Trimming stripped 5 bases from V and 0 bases from J, with 11 bases between. Germline V gene sequence: CDR1 MNHEY, CDR2 SVGAGI. This CDR3 is built from 14 residues. The CDR3 region has the DNA TGTGCCAGCAGTGGGCGGACAAGCTCCTACGAGCAGTACTTC. It translates to CASSGRTSSYEQYF.

This clone was detected once. The chain joins TRBV2 to TRBJ2-2, with a weak D call TRBD2 (6 bases). The germline CDR1 and CDR2 sequences are SNHLY and FYNNEI. The ends were cut back, 7 bases at V and 2 bases at J, with 11 bases in the middle. CDR3 length: 14 residues. For the CDR3, the DNA is TGTGCCAGCAATGCGGGACTCAACACCGGGGAGCTGTTTTTT. It yields the protein CASNAGLNTGELFF. Complete variable domain (other parts from reference TRBV2 and TRBJ2-2): EPEVTQTPSHQVTQMGQEVILRCVPISNHLYFYWYRQILGQKVEFLVSFYNNEISEKSEIFDDQFSVERPDGSNFTLKIRSTKLEDSAMYFCASNAGLNTGELFFGEGSRLTVL.

The CDR3 DNA reads TGTGCCAGCAGCTTCACAGGGGTAGCACAAGAGACCCAGTACTTC. Protein product: CASSFTGVAQETQYF. The chain carries TRBV7-2 and TRBJ2-5; 7 bases fit TRBD1. CDR1 is SGHTA and CDR2 is FQGNSA in the germline V gene. The CDR3 runs to 15 residues. After removal of 3 bases from V and 2 bases from J, the junction contained 6 bases not matched to a gene.

The V call is TRBV18, the J call TRBJ2-3; 8 bases fit TRBD1. V shed 4 bases, J shed 14 bases, and the junction held 8 bases outside the gene matches. This CDR3 is 12 amino acids long. Germline CDR1 and CDR2: KGHSH and LQKENI. The DNA for the CDR3 is TGTGCCAGCTCACAGGGACAGGACGGCGTGTATTTT. Amino acid sequence: CASSQGQDGVYF. Variable domain in full (rest from reference TRBV18 and TRBJ2-3): NAGVMQNPRHLVRRRGQEARLRCSPMKGHSHVYWYRQLPEEGLKFMVYLQKENIIDESGMPKERFSAEFPKEGPSILRIQQVVRGDSAAYFCASSQGQDGVYFGPGTRLTVL.

With regard to this clone: The junction shows a germline mismatch at one end, possibly a read error. The V gene is TRBV7-7, the J gene TRBJ2-5, with D perhaps TRBD1 (5 bases). The CDR3 length is 15 residues. Looked up from germline, CDR1 is SSHAT and CDR2 is FNYEAQ (reference sequence). In nucleotides, the CDR3 is TGTGCTAGCAGCTTAGGTGGGGCAGAGAGTGAGACCCAGTACTTC. The encoded protein is CASSLGGAESETQYF.

Only a few counts were recorded for this clone. The chain couples TRBV28 to TRBJ2-3; 11 bases align to TRBD2. V lost 5 bases to trimming and J lost 14 bases; unmatched junction nucleotides: 9. The CDR3 has 13 amino acids. Germline CDR1 reads MDHEN; CDR2 reads SYDVKM. CDR3 in DNA: TGTGCCAGCAGTGAACGTAGCGGGGGGGGCTCGTATTTT. Residues: CASSERSGGGSYF.

This rearrangement joins TRBV5-1 to TRBJ1-1, with TRBD1 matching over 11 bases. Germline CDR1 and CDR2: SGHRS and YFSETQ. Trimming cost V 4 bases and J 4 bases; bases outside gene matches: 3. The CDR3 is 14 residues long. CDR3 residues: CASSPGTGGTEAFF. CDR3 sequence (DNA): TGCGCCAGCAGCCCCGGGACAGGGGGCACTGAAGCTTTCTTT.

The chain couples TRBV2 to TRBJ2-2, with D possibly TRBD2 on 5 matching bases. This CDR3 has 13 amino acids. V lost 8 bases and J lost 4, with 11 bases in between. CDR1 and CDR2 (germline): SNHLY, FYNNEI. CDR3 loop: CASARGRTGELFF. CDR3 in DNA: TGTGCCAGCGCAAGAGGGCGCACCGGGGAGCTGTTTTTT.

The chain recombines TRBV5-1 with TRBJ2-7; 13 positions agree with TRBD2. Per the germline V gene, CDR1 is SGHRS and CDR2 is YFSETQ. The J segment lost 5 bases and the V segment lost 3 bases, leaving 14 bases of the junction unmatched. CDR3 length: 18 amino acids. CDR3 in amino acids: CASSSLNPTSGGPHEQYF. CDR3 DNA sequence: TGCGCCAGCAGCTCACTGAACCCGACTAGCGGGGGGCCACACGAGCAGTACTTC.